The next 25 T cell receptor beta chains were all read from a single sample in a study of blood T cell repertoires in COVID-19. The protocol was immunoSEQ multiplex PCR, while the TCRdb copy is restricted to in-frame clones and leaves out a portion. This sample has around 75,000 clones, with more than 70% found just once. The sequencing sample was made of peripheral blood. Receptors originate from a human donor in a cohort sampled during active COVID-19.

The rearrangement links TRBV6-5 to TRBJ1-2; 7 positions match TRBD1. CDR1 and CDR2 from the germline V gene are MNHEY and SVGAGI. The CDR3 is 13 residues long. After removal of 6 bases from V and 8 bases from J, the junction contained 9 bases not matched to a gene. The CDR3 protein is CASRRQGNLGYTF. CDR3 nucleotides: TGTGCCAGCAGAAGACAGGGAAACCTCGGCTACACCTTC.

The chain couples TRBV28 to TRBJ1-1; D unresolved. CDR1 is MDHEN, CDR2 SYDVKM, per germline. The CDR3 extends over 13 amino acids. With 3 bases removed from V and 3 bases from J, the gap between germline ends came to 8 bases. The CDR3 reads CASSFRGYTEAFF. Here the CDR3 DNA reads TGTGCCAGCAGTTTCCGGGGTTACACTGAAGCTTTCTTT.

The chain recombines TRBV6-5 with TRBJ1-2; D remains ambiguous. The CDR3 runs 15 residues. Trimming removed 2 bases from V and 7 bases from J, with 17 bases in between. The germline V gene encodes CDR1 MNHEY and CDR2 SVGAGI. The CDR3 DNA is TGTGCCAGCAGTTACGATTACGGGTCAGCGAGTGGCTACACCTTC. It is translated as CASSYDYGSASGYTF.

The V call is TRBV29-1, the J call TRBJ1-1, with 8 bases fitting TRBD1. The CDR3 has 13 residues. Looked up from germline, CDR1 is SQVTM and CDR2 is ANQGSEA. The ends lost 2 bases at V and 8 bases at J; junction bases unmatched: 7. CDR3 in amino acids: CSVETQGGREAFF. The CDR3 coding sequence is TGCAGCGTTGAAACACAGGGGGGCCGGGAAGCTTTCTTT. The entire variable domain, with the rest obtained from reference TRBV29-1 and TRBJ1-1, is as follows: SAVISQKPSRDICQRGTSLTIQCQVDSQVTMMFWYRQQPGQSLTLIATANQGSEATYESGFVIDKFPISRPNLTFSTLTVSNMSPEDSSIYLCSVETQGGREAFFGQGTRLTVV.

V usage is TRBV28 and J usage is TRBJ1-1; D not certain. V was pared by 6 bases and J by 1 base, with 9 bases between. There are 13 residues in the CDR3. In germline, CDR1 is MDHEN, CDR2 SYDVKM. CDR3 DNA: TGTGCCAGCAGCCCTCCGGGGAACACTGAAGCTTTCTTT. It codes for CASSPPGNTEAFF. Combining the CDR3 with reference TRBV28 and TRBJ1-1 gives the whole variable domain DVKVTQSSRYLVKRTGEKVFLECVQDMDHENMFWYRQDPGLGLRLIYFSYDVKMKEKGDIPEGYSVSREKKERFSLILESASTNQTSMYLCASSPPGNTEAFFGQGTRLTVV.

The chain carries TRBV29-1 and TRBJ1-1, with a tentative D call TRBD1 (5 bases). The CDR3 is 14 amino acids. In germline, CDR1 is SQVTM, CDR2 ANQGSEA. The V end lost 0 bases, the J end lost 0 bases, and 8 bases lay between the germline ends. CDR3 bases: TGCAGCGTTGAAGATGCAGGGCTGAACACTGAAGCTTTCTTT. It is translated as CSVEDAGLNTEAFF.

This rearrangement joins TRBV7-9 to TRBJ2-5; 7 bases are shared with TRBD2. The CDR3 consists of 14 residues. The V gene's germline CDR1 is SEHNR and CDR2 FQNEAQ (reference sequence). Losses at the gene ends were 5 bases for V and 3 bases for J; bases not matched to a gene: 6. The CDR3 spells CASSPLAAKETQYF. CDR3 sequence (DNA): TGTGCCAGCAGCCCCCTAGCGGCCAAAGAGACCCAGTACTTC.

This chain connects TRBV6-6 to TRBJ1-1; tentatively, D is TRBD1 (6 bases). Looked up from germline, CDR1 is MNHNY and CDR2 is SVGAGI (reference sequence). The CDR3 sequence is 13 residues long. The V gene lost 3 bases and the J gene lost 2 bases, with 7 bases spanning the gap. CDR3 loop: CASSYGGNTEAFF. In nucleotides, the CDR3 is TGTGCCAGCAGTTATGGGGGCAACACTGAAGCTTTCTTT.

The V call is TRBV5-1, the J call TRBJ2-1; possible D gene TRBD2, 7 bases. The V end was cut by 4 bases, the J end by 5 bases, with 16 bases between. CDR3 size: 15 residues. The germline CDR1 and CDR2 sequences are SGHRS and YFSETQ. In DNA form, the CDR3 reads TGCGCCAGCAGCATGTTAGGGGGGGCAGACAATGAGCAGTTCTTC. This gives the protein CASSMLGGADNEQFF.

The rearrangement uses TRBV9 and TRBJ1-5, with TRBD1 as a possible D gene (6 bases). V lost 0 bases to trimming and J lost 6 bases, with 16 bases between them. This CDR3 spans 16 amino acids. Per germline, CDR1 SGDLS and CDR2 YYNGEE. CDR3 in amino acids: CASSVGGRGWGQPQHF. In DNA form, the CDR3 reads TGTGCCAGCAGCGTAGGGGGTAGGGGGTGGGGTCAGCCCCAGCATTTT.

This chain uses TRBV7-2 with TRBJ2-1, with D tentatively TRBD2 (7 bases). This CDR3 has 14 residues. With 0 bases removed from V and 8 bases from J, the gap between germline ends came to 11 bases. Germline V CDR1 and CDR2: SGHTA, FQGNSA. The CDR3, as DNA: TGTGCCAGCAGCTTAGCGGGGGGGCGCGATGAGCAGTTCTTC. Its translation is CASSLAGGRDEQFF.

J is TRBJ1-4 and V is TRBV4-1; 10 bases are shared with TRBD1. The V gene end was trimmed by 2 bases and the J gene end by 2 bases; junction bases not matched to a gene: 5. CDR3 length: 17 residues. Germline CDR1 reads MGHRA; CDR2 reads YSYEKL. Here the CDR3 reads CASSQTGQGITNEKLFF. The CDR3 DNA is TGCGCCAGCAGCCAAACGGGACAGGGGATCACTAATGAAAAACTGTTTTTT.

The gene calls are TRBV9 and TRBJ1-5; TRBD1 agrees at 10 bases. With V trimmed by 6 bases and J by 3 bases, 6 bases remained unmatched. The CDR3 has 15 residues. Germline CDR1 SGDLS, CDR2 YYNGEE. The CDR3: CASIGDRGNNQPQHF. The CDR3 bases are TGTGCCAGCATAGGGGACAGGGGAAACAATCAGCCCCAGCATTTT.

J is TRBJ2-5 and V is TRBV7-9; the D gene is possibly TRBD1 (6 bases). The V end lost 5 bases, the J end lost 5 bases, and 9 bases lay between the germline ends. The length of the CDR3 is 12 residues. The V gene's germline CDR1 is SEHNR and CDR2 FQNEAQ (reference sequence). CDR3 sequence: CASSPQGETQYF. In nucleotides, the CDR3 is TGTGCCAGCAGCCCCCAGGGGGAGACCCAGTACTTC.

The chain employs TRBV12-3 or TRBV12-4 and TRBJ2-1, with D perhaps matching TRBD1 (6 bases). Trimming shortened V by 9 bases and J by 4 bases, and 10 bases separated the two germline ends. This CDR3 is 12 amino acids long. The chain's CDR3 is CARGHPYNEQFF. Here the CDR3 DNA reads TGTGCCAGGGGACACCCGTACAATGAGCAGTTCTTC.

This clone occurred once. The V and J genes are TRBV9 and TRBJ2-2, with 11 bases identical to TRBD2. Germline V gene data show CDR1 as SGDLS and CDR2 as YYNGEE. The CDR3 has 18 amino acids. V lost 4 bases, J lost 5 bases, and 13 bases stayed unmatched. Here the CDR3 DNA reads TGTGCCAGCAGCAAAGTAGGTAGCGGGGGGGCCGTTACCGGGGAGCTGTTTTTT. Translation: CASSKVGSGGAVTGELFF. Full variable domain (remainder filled in from reference TRBV9 and TRBJ2-2): DSGVTQTPKHLITATGQRVTLRCSPRSGDLSVYWYQQSLDQGLQFLIQYYNGEERAKGNILERFSAQQFPDLHSELNLSSLELGDSALYFCASSKVGSGGAVTGELFFGEGSRLTVL.

The rearrangement uses TRBV4-1 and TRBJ2-7; TRBD1 aligns across 7 bases. Trimming took 5 bases from V and 3 from J; bases not matched to a gene: 10. Germline CDR1 reads MGHRA; CDR2 reads YSYEKL. The CDR3 spans 15 residues. The CDR3 region is CASSRGGSQLYEQYF. CDR3 DNA sequence: TGCGCCAGCAGCAGAGGGGGCTCCCAACTCTACGAGCAGTACTTC.

The CDR3 DNA is TGTGCCATCAGTGAGTCGACAGGGGCTGGGCCTGGCTACACCTTC. Protein: CAISESTGAGPGYTF. The chain combines TRBV10-3 with TRBJ1-2; the match to TRBD1 covers 8 bases. After removal of 0 bases from V and 7 bases from J, the junction contained 7 bases not matched to a gene. The CDR3 has 15 residues. Per germline, CDR1 ENHRY and CDR2 SYGVKD.

The chain recombines TRBV6-1 with TRBJ1-5, with 8 bases fitting TRBD1. This CDR3 has 14 residues. CDR1 is MNHNS, CDR2 SASEGT, per germline. The V segment lost 3 bases and the J segment 7 bases; nucleotides outside the gene matches: 5. CDR3 nucleotides: TGTGCCAGCAGTGAGCCGGGACAGGTACAGCCCCAGCATTTT. It codes for CASSEPGQVQPQHF.

The V gene is TRBV5-6, the J gene TRBJ2-7; the match to TRBD1 covers 9 bases. Unmatched junction bases numbered 1, after V lost 0 bases and J lost 6 bases. The CDR3 runs to 13 residues. The V gene's germline CDR1 is SGHDT and CDR2 YYEEEE. CDR3 sequence: CASSLGQGGEQYF. The CDR3 nucleotides read TGTGCCAGCAGCTTGGGACAGGGGGGCGAGCAGTACTTC.

The DNA of the CDR3 is TGTGCCAGCAGACAAAGGACTAGCGGGAGCAATGAGCAGTTCTTC. Translating gives CASRQRTSGSNEQFF. The J gene is TRBJ2-1, the V gene TRBV7-6; TRBD2 matches at 13 bases. CDR3 size: 15 residues. Trimming took 6 bases from V and 6 from J; bases not matched to a gene: 5. Germline V gene sequence: CDR1 SGHVS, CDR2 FNYEAQ.

V usage is TRBV5-4 and J usage is TRBJ2-3; 15 bases match TRBD2. V was pared by 1 base and J by 2 bases, with 5 bases of the junction left unmatched. This CDR3 is 18 amino acids long. The germline V gene has CDR1 SGHNT and CDR2 YYREEE (reference sequence). This CDR3 is CASSLIRTSGGVTDTQYF. The CDR3 DNA is TGTGCCAGCAGCTTGATCCGGACTAGCGGGGGGGTCACAGATACGCAGTATTTT.

Written as DNA, the CDR3 is TGTGCCAGCACCGCACGGGAAGGGCGAGCTAACTATGGCTACACCTTC. Its translation: CASTAREGRANYGYTF. The chain couples TRBV2 to TRBJ1-2, with no clear D. V was cut by 7 bases and J by 0 bases, with 18 bases left in between. This CDR3 comprises 16 residues. Germline CDR1 reads SNHLY; CDR2 reads FYNNEI.

This clone appeared a single time. The chain uses TRBV9 and TRBJ2-3; 8 nucleotides align to TRBD1. The CDR3 has 16 residues. V lost 0 bases, J lost 1 base, and 4 bases stayed unmatched. Germline CDR1 and CDR2: SGDLS and YYNGEE. The CDR3 DNA sequence: TGTGCCAGCAGCGTAGGGGGGACAGGCCGCACAGATACGCAGTATTTT. This gives the protein CASSVGGTGRTDTQYF. Drawing the rest from reference TRBV9 and TRBJ2-3, the complete variable domain is DSGVTQTPKHLITATGQRVTLRCSPRSGDLSVYWYQQSLDQGLQFLIQYYNGEERAKGNILERFSAQQFPDLHSELNLSSLELGDSALYFCASSVGGTGRTDTQYFGPGTRLTVL.

V usage is TRBV19 and J usage is TRBJ2-5; 8 nucleotides line up with TRBD1. Germline V gene sequence: CDR1 LNHDA, CDR2 SQIVND (reference sequence). J was trimmed by 4 bases and V by 10 bases; bases with no gene match: 8. CDR3 length: 13 amino acids. CDR3 in amino acids: CATQDREAETQYF. DNA of the CDR3: TGTGCCACCCAGGACAGGGAGGCAGAGACCCAGTACTTC.